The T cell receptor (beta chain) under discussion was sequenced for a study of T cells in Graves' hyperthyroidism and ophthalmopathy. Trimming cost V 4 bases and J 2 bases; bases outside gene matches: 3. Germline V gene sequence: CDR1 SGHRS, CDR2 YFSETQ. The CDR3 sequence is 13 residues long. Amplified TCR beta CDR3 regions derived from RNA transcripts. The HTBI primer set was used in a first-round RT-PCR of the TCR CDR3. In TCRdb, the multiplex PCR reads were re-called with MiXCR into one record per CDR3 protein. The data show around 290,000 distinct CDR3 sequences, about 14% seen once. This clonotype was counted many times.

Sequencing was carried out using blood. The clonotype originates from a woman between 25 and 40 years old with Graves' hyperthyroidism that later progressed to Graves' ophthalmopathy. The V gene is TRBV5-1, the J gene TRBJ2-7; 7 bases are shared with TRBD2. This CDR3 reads CASSEREAYEQYF. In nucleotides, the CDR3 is TGCGCCAGCAGCGAGCGGGAAGCCTACGAGCAGTACTTC. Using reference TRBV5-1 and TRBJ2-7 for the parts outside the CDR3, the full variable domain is KAGVTQTPRYLIKTRGQQVTLSCSPISGHRSVSWYQQTPGQGLQFLFEYFSETQRNKGNFPGRFSGRQFSNSRSEMNVSTLELGDSALYLCASSEREAYEQYFGPGTRLTVT.